A selection of T cell receptor beta chains follows, all from one sample in a study of shared clonotypes between healthy human individuals. Clones were sequenced by immunoSEQ multiplex PCR, and TCRdb holds only the in-frame ones, with some missing. The top ten hold over 1.5% of the sample, which has 600,000 to 750,000 clones, 55% to 75% seen once. Sequencing used memory CD4+ T cells sorted from blood. These receptors originate from a woman in her 30s in good health. Each CDR3 is given with its conserved first and last residue. D genes are given only for firm matches. Clone size, where shown, is once, few, many, or a class for clones that have expanded.

D	size	J	V	length	DNA	CDR3
.	.	TRBJ2-6	TRBV12-2	17	TGTGCAAGTCGCTTAGAAGGACCGTGCTCTGGGGCCAACGTCCTGACTTTC	CASRLEGPCSGANVLTF
.	.	TRBJ2-5	TRBV18	14	TGTGCCAGCTCAACGGTGCTTCAAGATAGGACCCAGTACTTC	CASSTVLQDRTQYF
TRBD2	.	TRBJ2-1	TRBV2	16	TGTGCCAGCAGTTCCCTCGGAGCGGGAGATTACAATGAGCAGTTCTTC	CASSSLGAGDYNEQFF
.	once	TRBJ2-3	TRBV5-1	16	TGCGCCAGCAGCTTGGCTCGCAAACTGGGCACAGATACGCAGTATTTT	CASSLARKLGTDTQYF
.	.	TRBJ1-5	TRBV28	17	TGTGCCAGCAGCCGCAAAACAGGAAAATATAGCAATCAGCCCCAGCATTTT	CASSRKTGKYSNQPQHF
TRBD2	.	TRBJ2-1	TRBV2	15	TGTGCCAGCAGACTAGCGGGAGGGCCCTACAATGAGCAGTTCTTC	CASRLAGGPYNEQFF
.	.	TRBJ1-2	TRBV23-1	14	TGCGCCAGCAGTCCGATTGAGGCAGTCTATGGCTACACCTTC	CASSPIEAVYGYTF
.	.	TRBJ2-3	TRBV19	14	TGTGCCAGTAGTCGGGCCCTTAGCACAGATACGCAGTATTTT	CASSRALSTDTQYF
TRBD1	.	TRBJ2-3	TRBV5-8	13	TGTGCCAGCAGCTTAACAGGGGCAGATACGCAGTATTTT	CASSLTGADTQYF
.	.	TRBJ2-6	TRBV27	14	TGTGCCAGCAGGAGGAGCTCTGGGGCCAACGTCCTGACTTTC	CASRRSSGANVLTF
TRBD2	.	TRBJ2-7	TRBV5-1	15	TGCGCCAGCAGCCCTAGCGGGAGGTTATCCTACGAGCAGTACTTC	CASSPSGRLSYEQYF